This record covers a single T cell receptor (beta chain). Per the original data handling: Amplification of reference gene primers provided the estimated nucleated cell counts. Assay used: immunoSEQ multiplex PCR; TCRdb lists only in-frame clones, some missing. The D gene and trimming were derived from the DNA, and the V and J assignments and clone size from that table. The profile covers 140,000 or so clones, with approximately 78% appearing a single time and about 4% taken by the ten largest. V was clipped by 2 bases and J by 0 bases; unmatched bases: 7. CDR1 MGHRA and CDR2 YSYEKL come from the germline V gene. The CDR3 contains 17 residues. The source of the sample is a study of blood T cell repertoires in COVID-19. Study in general: The United States, Italy and Spain supplied acute and convalescent COVID-19 samples. Nucleic acid was either cDNA or gDNA, and it came from T cells, B-cell-depleted T cells, or PBMCs.

The V call is TRBV4-1, the J call TRBJ2-7, with 10 bases identical to TRBD2. This receptor was obtained from a woman older than 75 with acute or convalescent COVID-19. The sample consisted of peripheral blood. CDR3 DNA: TGCGCCAGCAGCCAACCTCTAGCGGGAGCGAGCTCCTACGAGCAGTACTTC. Encoded protein: CASSQPLAGASSYEQYF.